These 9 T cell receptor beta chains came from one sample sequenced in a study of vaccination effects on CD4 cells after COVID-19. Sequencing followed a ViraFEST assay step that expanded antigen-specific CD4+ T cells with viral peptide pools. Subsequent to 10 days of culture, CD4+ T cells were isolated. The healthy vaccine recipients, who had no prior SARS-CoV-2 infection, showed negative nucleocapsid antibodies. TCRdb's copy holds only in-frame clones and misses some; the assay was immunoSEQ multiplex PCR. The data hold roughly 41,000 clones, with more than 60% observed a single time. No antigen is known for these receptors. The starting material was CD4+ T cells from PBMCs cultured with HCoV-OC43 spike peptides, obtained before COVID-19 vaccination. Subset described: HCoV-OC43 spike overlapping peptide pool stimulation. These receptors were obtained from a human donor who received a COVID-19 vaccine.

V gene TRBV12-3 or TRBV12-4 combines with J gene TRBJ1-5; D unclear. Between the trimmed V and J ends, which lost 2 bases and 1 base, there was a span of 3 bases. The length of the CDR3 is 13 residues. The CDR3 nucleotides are TGTGCCAGCAGTTTACTCAGCAATCAGCCCCAGCATTTT. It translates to CASSLLSNQPQHF.

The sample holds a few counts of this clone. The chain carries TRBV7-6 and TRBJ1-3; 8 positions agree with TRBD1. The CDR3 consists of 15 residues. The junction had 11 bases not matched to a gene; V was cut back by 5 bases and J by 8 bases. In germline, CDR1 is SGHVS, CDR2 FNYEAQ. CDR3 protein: CASSPSGTGSDTIYF. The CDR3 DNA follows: TGTGCCAGCAGCCCCTCCGGGACAGGTTCGGACACCATATATTTT.

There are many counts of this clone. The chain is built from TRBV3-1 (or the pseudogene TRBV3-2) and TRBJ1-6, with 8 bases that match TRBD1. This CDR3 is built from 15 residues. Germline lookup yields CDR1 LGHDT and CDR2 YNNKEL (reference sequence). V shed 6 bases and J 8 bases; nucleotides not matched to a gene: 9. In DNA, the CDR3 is TGTGCCAGCAGGGAGACCGGGACAGGTTATTCACCCCTCCACTTT. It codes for CASRETGTGYSPLHF.

The CDR3, as DNA: TGCGCCAGCACCCCCAACCCCCTTTTGGTCGGCAATCAGCCCCAGCATTTT. Its protein is CASTPNPLLVGNQPQHF. The chain couples TRBV5-1 to TRBJ1-5; D remains unclear. CDR3 length: 17 residues. Trimming took off 6 bases at V and 2 bases at J, with 21 bases between the two ends. Germline values: CDR1 SGHRS, CDR2 YFSETQ.

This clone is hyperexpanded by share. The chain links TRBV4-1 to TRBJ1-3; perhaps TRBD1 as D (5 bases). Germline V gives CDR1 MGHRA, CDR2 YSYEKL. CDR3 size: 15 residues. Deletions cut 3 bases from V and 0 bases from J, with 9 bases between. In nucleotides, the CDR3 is TGCGCCAGCAGCCAGGACACCTACTCTGGAAACACCATATATTTT. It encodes CASSQDTYSGNTIYF.

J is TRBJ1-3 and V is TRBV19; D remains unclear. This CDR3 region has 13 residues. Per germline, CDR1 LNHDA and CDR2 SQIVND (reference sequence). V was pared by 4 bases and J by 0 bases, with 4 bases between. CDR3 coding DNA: TGTGCCAGTAGTACAGCCTCTGGAAACACCATATATTTT. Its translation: CASSTASGNTIYF.

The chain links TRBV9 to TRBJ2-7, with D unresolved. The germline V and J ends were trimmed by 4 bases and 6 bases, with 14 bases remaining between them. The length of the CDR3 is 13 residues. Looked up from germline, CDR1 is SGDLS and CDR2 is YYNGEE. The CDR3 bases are TGTGCCAGCAGCCCAAAGGGTTTGCGCGAGCAGTACTTC. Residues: CASSPKGLREQYF.

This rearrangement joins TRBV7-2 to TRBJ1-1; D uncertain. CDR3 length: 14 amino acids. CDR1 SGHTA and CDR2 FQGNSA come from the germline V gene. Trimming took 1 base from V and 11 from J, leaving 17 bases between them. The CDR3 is CASSLVRTGHRAFF. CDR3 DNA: TGTGCCAGCAGCTTAGTACGGACCGGTCATAGGGCTTTCTTT.

As DNA, the CDR3 is TGCGCCAGCAGCTCACTGGACAGGGGAGGGTACCAAGAGACCCAGTACTTC. It yields the protein CASSSLDRGGYQETQYF. V and J are TRBV5-1 and TRBJ2-5, with 9 bases aligning to TRBD1. Germline V gives CDR1 SGHRS, CDR2 YFSETQ. Trimming at V came to 3 bases and at J to 0 bases, leaving 9 bases not matched to a gene. The CDR3 is 17 amino acids.